This T cell receptor (beta chain) appears in the sequencing data of a study of shared clonotypes between healthy human individuals. Study-wide background: Contributing individuals were a couple of females and three males aged 18 to 49.

Repertoires were generated with immunoSEQ multiplex PCR, while TCRdb's copy carries only in-frame clones and drops some. The sample carries under 600,000 clones, roughly 98% recorded once. This CDR3 has 16 amino acids. The germline gives CDR1 MGHRA, CDR2 YSYEKL. Trimming took 3 bases from V and 6 from J; bases not matched to a gene: 7. Positive CCR7 selection of CD45RO-negative cells yielded the naive CD8 cells, and terminally differentiated effector memory CD45RA+ cells were excluded. The chain combines TRBV4-1 with TRBJ2-2, with 10 nucleotides matching TRBD2. The sample taken for sequencing was naive CD8+ T cells sorted from blood. This clonotype was obtained from a man under 40 in good health. The DNA for the CDR3 is TGCGCCAGCAGCCACCGAGCGGGAGGGCGCGCCGGGGAGCTGTTTTTT. It translates to CASSHRAGGRAGELFF.